This is a list of T cell receptor beta chains from one sample in a study of T-cell reconstitution after alpha-beta-depleted transplantation in children. TCRdb ran MiXCR on the PCR reads and lists one entry per CDR3 protein. Among hundreds of thousands of distinct CDR3 sequences, about 10% were seen once, and the ten largest hold less than 5%. The material was PBMCs from the stem cell graft donor, obtained from the stem cell graft. The receptor set was obtained from a human donor who donated a stem cell graft to a child with acute myeloid leukemia. The CDR3 runs from the conserved cysteine through the conserved F or W. Each record gives: CDR3 DNA, CDR3 protein, V gene, clone size, D gene, J gene. A D gene is named only where the DNA matches it firmly. Expanded clones are given a class, and other clones once, few, many or no size at all.

TGTGCCAGCAGCGTACTAGCGGGAGTATCGTACAATGAGCAGTTCTTC CASSVLAGVSYNEQFF TRBV12-3/TRBV12-4 many TRBD2 TRBJ2-1
TGTGCCAGCAGCCACCAGGCAGACTATGGCTACACCTTC CASSHQADYGYTF TRBV12-3/TRBV12-4 - - TRBJ1-2
TGTGCCACCAGTGACCCCGGCGGCCGGGACTACAATGAGCAGTTCTTC CATSDPGGRDYNEQFF TRBV24-1 many - TRBJ2-1
TGTGCCAGCAGTTTATTAAGTCTGAGGCTAGCGGGAGGCAATGAGCAGTTCTTC CASSLLSLRLAGGNEQFF TRBV27 - TRBD2 TRBJ2-1
TGTGCCAGCAGCACTTCCGCTAGCGGGAGCTATGAGCAGTTCTTC CASSTSASGSYEQFF TRBV7-2 few TRBD2 TRBJ2-1
TGCGCCAGCAGCCAAGAAACTATCGCTGAAGCTTTCTTT CASSQETIAEAFF TRBV4-1 many - TRBJ1-1
TGCAGTGCTAGAGATACTAGCGGAGATTCCTACGAGCAGTACTTC CSARDTSGDSYEQYF TRBV20-1 - TRBD2 TRBJ2-7
TGTGCCAGCTCACCCGGTCGAACCATATATTTT CASSPGRTIYF TRBV18 - - TRBJ1-3
TGCGCCAGCAGCCCGGGGGGACTAGCGGGGGGTATGGGGCAGTTCTTC CASSPGGLAGGMGQFF TRBV5-1 few TRBD2 TRBJ2-1
TGCAGTGCTAGAGATGAGGCAGGCCTCCAAGAGACCCAGTACTTC CSARDEAGLQETQYF TRBV20-1 few - TRBJ2-5
TGCGCCAGCAGCCCCCAGGGGGCTCGAGATGAGCAGTTCTTC CASSPQGARDEQFF TRBV5-1 many TRBD1 TRBJ2-1
TGCAGCGTCGCCGACAGGGGAGGCGAGCAGTACTTC CSVADRGGEQYF TRBV29-1 many TRBD1 TRBJ2-7
TGTGCCAGCAGTTCCACCGGGACTAGTATCCGGCAGTTCTTC CASSSTGTSIRQFF TRBV6-2/TRBV6-3 many TRBD2 TRBJ2-1
TGTGCCAGCAGCTTTATGGGAACTAGTCGCCCAGATACGCAGTATTTT CASSFMGTSRPDTQYF TRBV7-2 - - TRBJ2-3
TGTGCCAGCGGACCTAGTTCCGGGACGGTAAATGAGCAGTTCTTC CASGPSSGTVNEQFF TRBV12-3/TRBV12-4 many - TRBJ2-1
TGCAGCGTTGTAAAGGTCGGACTAGCCTCCGAGCAGTACTTC CSVVKVGLASEQYF TRBV29-1 many TRBD2 TRBJ2-7
TGTGCCAGCAGGGGGGACAGGGGTACCGGGGAGCTGTTTTTT CASRGDRGTGELFF TRBV7-8 - TRBD1 TRBJ2-2
TGTGCCAGCAGCCCCCTGGGGTTGTCTGGAAACACCATATATTTT CASSPLGLSGNTIYF TRBV28 few - TRBJ1-3
TGTGCCAGCAGTAGACCCACTTACAATGAGCAGTTCTTC CASSRPTYNEQFF TRBV6-2/TRBV6-3 - - TRBJ2-1
TGTGCCAGCAGTTCCCCTGCCTTGTACCAAGAGACCCAGTACTTC CASSSPALYQETQYF TRBV6-2/TRBV6-3 many - TRBJ2-5
TGCAGCGCCTGGACTAGCACCTACGAGCAGTACTTC CSAWTSTYEQYF TRBV29-1 few TRBD2 TRBJ2-7
TGCAGTACGACTAGCGGGAGTTATGCCACCGGGGAGCTGTTTTTT CSTTSGSYATGELFF TRBV20-1 - TRBD2 TRBJ2-2
TGCGCCAGCAGCTTGGATCTAGCGGGCCACACAGATACGCAGTATTTT CASSLDLAGHTDTQYF TRBV5-1 - TRBD2 TRBJ2-3
TGCAGCGCGGGTTCTGGGGCCAACGTCCTGACTTTC CSAGSGANVLTF TRBV29-1 - - TRBJ2-6
TGTGCCTGGAGTAGGGCCTACAATGAGCAGTTCTTC CAWSRAYNEQFF TRBV30 - - TRBJ2-1
TGCAGCGTTCTCGAAAGCGGGAGGGCCACCGGGGAGCTGTTTTTT CSVLESGRATGELFF TRBV29-1 - TRBD2 TRBJ2-2
TGTGCCAGCACTCCAAACGCCCGGGAGGCTTTCTTT CASTPNAREAFF TRBV12-3/TRBV12-4 many - TRBJ1-1
TGTGCCAGCAGCCAAGATCCCCCCGGGTCAGGGGGCACTGAAGCTTTCTTT CASSQDPPGSGGTEAFF TRBV4-2 few TRBD1 TRBJ1-1
TGTGCCAGCAGCCCCGGACAGGGTGTGAATGAGCAGTTCTTC CASSPGQGVNEQFF TRBV5-5 - TRBD1 TRBJ2-1
TGCAGCGTTGAGGGGGGACAGGGGATCCCCTACGAGCAGTACTTC CSVEGGQGIPYEQYF TRBV29-1 few TRBD1 TRBJ2-7
TGCGCCAGCAGCGGCGGGACTAGCGGGTCAGGTACGCAGTATTTT CASSGGTSGSGTQYF TRBV5-1 - TRBD2 TRBJ2-3
TGCAGTGCTGAAAACAGGGACACAGATACGCAGTATTTT CSAENRDTDTQYF TRBV20-1 few - TRBJ2-3
TGTGCCAGCACCTGGGGGTCAGGTGAGCAGTTCTTC CASTWGSGEQFF TRBV28 few - TRBJ2-1
TGCAGCGTTGATCACAGGGGGAACACTGAAGCTTTCTTT CSVDHRGNTEAFF TRBV29-1 many TRBD1 TRBJ1-1
TGCAGTGCGCACGACAGTATGAATGAAAAACTGTTTTTT CSAHDSMNEKLFF TRBV20-1 many - TRBJ1-4
TGTGCCATCGCGGAGAAGGGCACTGAAGCTTTCTTT CAIAEKGTEAFF TRBV10-3 - - TRBJ1-1
TGTGCCAGCAGCCAAGGGGGCGCCTACGGGAGGGAGACCCAGTACTTC CASSQGGAYGRETQYF TRBV3-1 - TRBD2 TRBJ2-5
TGTGCCAGCAGCCAGCGGGAAGGCCACACCGGGGAGCTGTTTTTT CASSQREGHTGELFF TRBV3-1 few - TRBJ2-2
TGTGCCAGCAGCGCCAACTTAGTAAGCTCCTACAATGAGCAGTTCTTC CASSANLVSSYNEQFF TRBV9 - - TRBJ2-1
TGTGCCAGCACCCCAGGACTAGCGTACTCTGGGGCCAACGTCCTGACTTTC CASTPGLAYSGANVLTF TRBV6-2/TRBV6-3 - TRBD2 TRBJ2-6
TGTGCCAGCAGTTTAGAGGCCGGACGCAATCAGCCCCAGCATTTT CASSLEAGRNQPQHF TRBV27 - - TRBJ1-5
TGTGCCATCAGTGAGTCTCCGGGGGCAGAAAACACCATATATTTT CAISESPGAENTIYF TRBV10-3 many - TRBJ1-3
TGCAGTGCTAGAGGGCCCCGGGACAGGGTCGAGCAGTACTTC CSARGPRDRVEQYF TRBV20-1 - TRBD1 TRBJ2-7
TGTGCCAGCAGTGAAGTCGGGACGGGGGCCAACGTCCTGACTTTC CASSEVGTGANVLTF TRBV2 - - TRBJ2-6
TGTGCCAGCAGCCTTAGGAACAGGGATGAAGCTTTCTTT CASSLRNRDEAFF TRBV7-3 - - TRBJ1-1
TGTGCCAGCGGATGGTTCAACACTGAAGCTTTCTTT CASGWFNTEAFF TRBV28 - - TRBJ1-1
TGTGCCAGCAGCGTAGGGGGGCTAGCGGGAGCGCCGCAGTTCTTC CASSVGGLAGAPQFF TRBV9 - TRBD2 TRBJ2-1
TGTGCCAGCAGTGAATCATACAGGGTTGGTTCGGCTTTCTTT CASSESYRVGSAFF TRBV6-1 many - TRBJ1-1